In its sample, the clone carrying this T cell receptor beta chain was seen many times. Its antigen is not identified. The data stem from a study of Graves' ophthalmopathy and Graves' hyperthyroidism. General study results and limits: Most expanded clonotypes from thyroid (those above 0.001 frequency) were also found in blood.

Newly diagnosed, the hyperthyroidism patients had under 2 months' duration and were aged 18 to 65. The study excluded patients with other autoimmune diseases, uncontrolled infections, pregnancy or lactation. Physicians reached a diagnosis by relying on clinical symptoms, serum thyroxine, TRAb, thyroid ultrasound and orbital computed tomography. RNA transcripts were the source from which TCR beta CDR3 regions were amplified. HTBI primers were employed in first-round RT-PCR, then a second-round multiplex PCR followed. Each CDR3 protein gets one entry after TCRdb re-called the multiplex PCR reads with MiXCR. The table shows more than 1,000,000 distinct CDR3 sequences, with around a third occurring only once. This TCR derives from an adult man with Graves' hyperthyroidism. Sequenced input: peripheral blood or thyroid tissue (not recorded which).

This chain's CDR3 is CASSPQTEAFF. DNA for the CDR3: TGTGCCAGTAGTCCACAGACTGAAGCTTTCTTT. The chain recombines TRBV19 with TRBJ1-1; D remains unclear. There are 11 residues in the CDR3. Trimming left V 5 bases short and J 5 bases short, with 6 bases between. Germline-derived CDR1 and CDR2 are LNHDA and SQIVND (reference sequence).